This T cell receptor (beta chain) is from a study of blood T cell repertoires in COVID-19 (TCRdb year 2020). In terms of the full investigation: Samples from collaborators originated in the United States, Italy and Spain and spanned both the acute and convalescent phases of COVID-19. The prospective study material was composed of cDNA or gDNA derived from T cells, B-cell-depleted T cells, or PBMCs. Deeply sampled blood TCRbeta repertoires from subjects exposed to, actively infected with, or recovered from COVID-19 were included in the dataset. A freely available public database, intended as a resource for researchers studying the immune response to SARS-CoV-2, is where the repertoires were released. The samples were drawn from two sources: the first 160 participants of the ongoing ImmuneRACE study, and over 1,000 subjects contributed by 6 global collaborators. A de-identified subject ID, COVID-19 status, age in years and sex were almost always included in the sample metadata. HLA class I and class II types, where available, came from metadata supplied by the sample provider rather than from assay-based typing. What the authors observed across the whole study: How much clinical and demographic metadata was included differed by source and by participant, and the metadata was provided uncurated.

The CDR3 sequence holds 15 residues, the cysteine and phenylalanine included. The read is trimmed to its CDR3 DNA, 45 bases read in frame from base 1. The germline V gene (reference sequence) provides CDR1 SSHAT and CDR2 FNYEAQ. TCRbeta CDR3 regions were amplified from genomic DNA by means of the immunoSEQ Assay, a bias-controlled multiplex PCR. Concerning the study's data processing: Within the assay, amplification of reference gene primers was used to estimate how many nucleated cells each sample contained. Sequence reads were collapsed and filtered to measure the absolute abundance of every unique TCRbeta CDR3 rearrangement. Productive Simpson clonality was computed per sample as the square root of Simpson's diversity index over productive rearrangements. TCRdb stores this immuneACCESS table with in-frame sequences only. Part of the clones is absent; in the studies checked, under half of the shortfall reflects unresolved V genes, and no reason is known for the rest. V, J and clone size reflect that table, while D and trimming were determined from the DNA. For this sample the table gives about 280,000 clones, of which over 75% were detected only once. The ten largest make up around 0.92% of the sample.

Participants in the prospective study were enrolled through a virtual design, were aged roughly 18 to 95 years, and lived in roughly 24 United States geographic areas. Cohort assignment in the prospective study relied on participant-reported clinical history from a screening survey and a study questionnaire. Recovered participants in ImmuneRACE Cohort 3 were defined by two consecutive negative NP/OP PCR tests, clearance by a healthcare professional, or resolution of symptoms. Mobile phlebotomists in the prospective study collected whole blood, serum and a nasopharyngeal or oropharyngeal swab from every participant. Over a roughly 2-month period, participants in the prospective study had the option of providing additional blood draws and questionnaires. Prospective study blood samples were shipped either frozen or at room temperature before DNA extraction. Notes on this clone: This clone's antigen is unknown. Per-base qualities were not stored, and no clone one base away is much larger.

The rearranged segments are TRBV7-7 and TRBJ2-2, and 7 junction bases match TRBD2. The sequencing input was PBMCs or T cells enriched from blood (not recorded which). This TCR derives from a woman aged 30 to 39 who had recovered from COVID-19. The CDR3 region has the sequence CAIKGRGMNTGELFF. The DNA sequence reads TGTGCTATAAAGGGGCGGGGGATGAACACCGGGGAGCTGTTTTTT.